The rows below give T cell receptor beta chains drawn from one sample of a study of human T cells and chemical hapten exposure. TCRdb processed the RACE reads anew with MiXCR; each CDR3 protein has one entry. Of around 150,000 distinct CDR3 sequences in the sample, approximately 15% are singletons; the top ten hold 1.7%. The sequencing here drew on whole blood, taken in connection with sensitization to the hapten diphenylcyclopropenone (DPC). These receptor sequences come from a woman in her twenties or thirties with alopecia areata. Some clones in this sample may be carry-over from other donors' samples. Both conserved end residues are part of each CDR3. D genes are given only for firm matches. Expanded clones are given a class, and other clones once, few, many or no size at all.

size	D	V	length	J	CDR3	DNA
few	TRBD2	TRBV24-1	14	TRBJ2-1	CATSPSGKVYEQFF	TGTGCCACCAGTCCTAGCGGGAAGGTCTATGAGCAGTTCTTC
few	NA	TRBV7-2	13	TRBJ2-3	CASSLSPTDTQYF	TGTGCCAGCAGCCTCAGCCCCACAGATACGCAGTATTTT
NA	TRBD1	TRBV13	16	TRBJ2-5	CASSNSRQGGAETQYF	TGTGCCAGCAGCAACTCGCGACAGGGGGGAGCAGAGACCCAGTACTTC
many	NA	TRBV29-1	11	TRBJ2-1	CSVTRSNEQFF	TGCAGCGTGACTAGGTCCAATGAGCAGTTCTTC
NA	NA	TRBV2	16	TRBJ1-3	CASGQKGPYSGNTIYF	TGTGCCAGCGGCCAAAAGGGGCCTTACTCTGGAAACACCATATATTTT
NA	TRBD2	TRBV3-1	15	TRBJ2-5	CASSQGLAGQETQYF	TGTGCCAGCAGCCAGGGACTAGCGGGACAAGAGACCCAGTACTTC
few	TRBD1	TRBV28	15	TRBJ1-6	CASRVQGALNSPLHF	TGTGCCAGCAGGGTACAGGGGGCTCTTAATTCACCCCTCCACTTT
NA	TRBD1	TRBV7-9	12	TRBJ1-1	CASSFQQGRAFF	TGTGCCAGCAGCTTTCAACAGGGGAGAGCTTTCTTT
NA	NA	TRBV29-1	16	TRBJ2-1	CSVRTYSGSSYNEQFF	TGCAGCGTCCGAACCTACTCTGGAAGCTCCTACAATGAGCAGTTCTTC
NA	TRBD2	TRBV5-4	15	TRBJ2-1	CASSILAGPNNEQFF	TGTGCCAGCAGCATACTAGCGGGCCCTAACAATGAGCAGTTCTTC
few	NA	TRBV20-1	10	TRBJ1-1	CSARSREAFF	TGCAGTGCTAGAAGCAGAGAAGCTTTCTTT
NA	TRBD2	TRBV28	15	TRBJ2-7	CASSSPGSGGQEQYF	TGTGCCAGCAGTTCCCCAGGAAGCGGGGGGCAAGAGCAGTACTTC
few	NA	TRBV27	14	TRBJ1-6	CASSLTSYNSPLHF	TGTGCCAGCAGTTTAACCTCCTATAATTCACCCCTCCACTTT
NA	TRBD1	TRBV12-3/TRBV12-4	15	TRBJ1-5	CASRVQGVSNQPQHF	TGTGCCAGCAGAGTTCAGGGGGTTAGCAATCAGCCCCAGCATTTT
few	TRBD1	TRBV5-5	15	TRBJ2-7	CASSTNPLQGGEQYF	TGTGCCAGCAGCACAAACCCCTTACAGGGGGGCGAGCAGTACTTC
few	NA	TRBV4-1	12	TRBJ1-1	CASSPDSSKAFF	TGCGCCAGCAGCCCGGACAGCTCCAAAGCTTTCTTT
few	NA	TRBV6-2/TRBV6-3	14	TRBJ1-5	CASSRTYTDQPQHF	TGTGCCAGCAGCCGGACTTACACCGATCAGCCCCAGCATTTT
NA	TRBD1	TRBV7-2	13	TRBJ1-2	CASSLGTGDGYTF	TGTGCCAGCAGCTTAGGGACAGGGGATGGCTACACCTTC
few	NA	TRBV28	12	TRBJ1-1	CASTTGTPKAFF	TGTGCCAGCACCACCGGGACACCAAAAGCTTTCTTT
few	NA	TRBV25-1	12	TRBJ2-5	CASSEAGMTQYF	TGTGCCAGCAGTGAAGCGGGAATGACCCAGTACTTC
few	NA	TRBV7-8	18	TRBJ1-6	CASSEITRFGSYNSPLHF	TGTGCCAGCAGCGAAATTACCCGGTTCGGGTCCTATAATTCACCCCTCCACTTT
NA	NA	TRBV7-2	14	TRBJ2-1	CASTPRGSYNEQFF	TGTGCCAGCACCCCTCGAGGCTCCTACAATGAGCAGTTCTTC
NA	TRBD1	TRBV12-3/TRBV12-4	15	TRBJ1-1	CASSLVTGGGTEAFF	TGTGCCAGCAGTTTAGTTACAGGGGGAGGGACTGAAGCTTTCTTT
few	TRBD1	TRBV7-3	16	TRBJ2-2	CASSLVGTGNTGELFF	TGTGCCAGCAGCTTAGTCGGGACAGGGAACACCGGGGAGCTGTTTTTT
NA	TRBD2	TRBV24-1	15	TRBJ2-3	CATSQGLAGDDTQYF	TGTGCCACCAGCCAAGGACTAGCGGGAGATGATACGCAGTATTTT
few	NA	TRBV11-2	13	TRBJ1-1	CASSLDQLREAFF	TGTGCCAGCAGCTTAGATCAGCTCAGGGAAGCTTTCTTT
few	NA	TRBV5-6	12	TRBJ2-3	CASSSAAITQYF	TGTGCCAGCAGCTCGGCGGCCATAACGCAGTATTTT
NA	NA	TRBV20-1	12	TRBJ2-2	CSARENTGELFF	TGCAGTGCTAGAGAGAACACCGGGGAGCTGTTTTTT
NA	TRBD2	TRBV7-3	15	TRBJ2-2	CASSSAGRNTGELFF	TGTGCCAGCAGCTCAGCGGGAAGAAACACCGGGGAGCTGTTTTTT
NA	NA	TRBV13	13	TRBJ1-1	CASSQTANTEAFF	TGTGCCAGCAGCCAGACAGCGAACACTGAAGCTTTCTTT
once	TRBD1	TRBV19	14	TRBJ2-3	CASRRDRTTDTQYF	TGTGCCAGTAGGCGGGACAGGACCACAGATACGCAGTATTTT
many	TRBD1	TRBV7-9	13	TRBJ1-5	CASSWDRDQPQHF	TGTGCCAGCAGCTGGGACAGGGATCAGCCCCAGCATTTT
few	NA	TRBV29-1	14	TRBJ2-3	CSAEKGIGTDTQYF	TGCAGCGCCGAAAAGGGGATTGGCACAGATACGCAGTATTTT
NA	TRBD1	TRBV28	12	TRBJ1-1	CASSPTDRKAFF	TGTGCCAGCAGTCCGACGGACAGGAAAGCTTTCTTT
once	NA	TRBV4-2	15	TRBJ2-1	CASSQEQPLRGEQFF	TGTGCCAGCAGCCAAGAACAGCCATTGCGGGGAGAGCAGTTCTTC
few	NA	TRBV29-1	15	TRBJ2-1	CSVSGPGSSYNEQFF	TGCAGCGTTTCGGGTCCCGGAAGCTCCTACAATGAGCAGTTCTTC
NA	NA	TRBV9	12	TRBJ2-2	CASSVDPGELFF	TGTGCCAGCAGCGTAGATCCCGGGGAGCTGTTTTTT
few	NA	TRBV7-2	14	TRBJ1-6	CASSLGQINSPLHF	TGTGCCAGCAGCTTAGGACAGATAAATTCACCCCTCCACTTT
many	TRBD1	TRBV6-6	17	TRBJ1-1	CASSPGQGAGGGTEAFF	TGTGCCAGCAGCCCGGGACAGGGGGCTGGCGGGGGTACTGAAGCTTTCTTT
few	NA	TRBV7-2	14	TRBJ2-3	CASSVNKWTDTQYF	TGTGCCAGCAGCGTGAACAAGTGGACAGATACGCAGTATTTT
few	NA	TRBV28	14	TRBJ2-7	CASSFAVMGYEQYF	TGTGCCAGCAGTTTCGCGGTCATGGGGTACGAGCAGTACTTC
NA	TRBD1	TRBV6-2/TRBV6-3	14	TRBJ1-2	CASRTGTGLWGYTF	TGTGCCAGCCGCACCGGGACAGGGCTCTGGGGCTACACCTTC
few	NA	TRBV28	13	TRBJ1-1	CASSFKGPTEAFF	TGTGCCAGCAGTTTCAAGGGACCCACTGAAGCTTTCTTT
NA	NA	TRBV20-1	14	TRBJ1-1	CSARDITGGTEAFF	TGCAGTGCTAGAGATATTACAGGAGGGACTGAAGCTTTCTTT
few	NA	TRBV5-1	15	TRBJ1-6	CASSLERHYNSPLHF	TGCGCCAGCAGCTTGGAACGCCACTATAATTCACCCCTCCACTTT